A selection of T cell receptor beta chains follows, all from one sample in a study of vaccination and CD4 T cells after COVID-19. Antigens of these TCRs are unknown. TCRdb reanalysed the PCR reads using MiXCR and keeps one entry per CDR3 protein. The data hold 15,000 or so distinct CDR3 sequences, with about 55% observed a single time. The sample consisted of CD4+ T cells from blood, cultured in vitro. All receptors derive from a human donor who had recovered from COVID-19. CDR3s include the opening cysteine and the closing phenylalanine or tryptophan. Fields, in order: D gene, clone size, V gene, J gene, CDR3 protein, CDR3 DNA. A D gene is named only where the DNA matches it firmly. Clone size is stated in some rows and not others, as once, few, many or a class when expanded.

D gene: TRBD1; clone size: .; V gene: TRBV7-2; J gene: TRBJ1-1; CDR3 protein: CASSLGGGQGRATEAFF; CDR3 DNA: TGTGCCAGCAGCTTAGGGGGTGGACAGGGGAGGGCGACTGAAGCTTTCTTT
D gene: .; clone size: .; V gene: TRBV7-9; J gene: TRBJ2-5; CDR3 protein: CAVNRAQETQYF; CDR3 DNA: TGTGCCGTCAACCGGGCCCAAGAGACCCAGTACTTC
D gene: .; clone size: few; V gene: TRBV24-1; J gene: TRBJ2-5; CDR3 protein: CATSDPHRTYEETQYF; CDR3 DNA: TGTGCCACCAGTGACCCCCACCGGACGTATGAAGAGACCCAGTACTTC
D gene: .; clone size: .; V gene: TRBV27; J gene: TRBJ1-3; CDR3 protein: CASSLKSSGHTIYF; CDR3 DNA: TGTGCCAGCAGTTTAAAATCCAGCGGGCACACCATATATTTT
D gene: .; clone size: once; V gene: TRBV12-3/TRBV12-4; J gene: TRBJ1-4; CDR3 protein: CASSLWGSSNEKLFF; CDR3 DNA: TGTGCCAGCAGTTTATGGGGGAGCAGTAATGAAAAACTGTTTTTT
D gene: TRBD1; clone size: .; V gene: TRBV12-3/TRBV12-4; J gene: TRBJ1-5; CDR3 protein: CASSGTDDQPQHF; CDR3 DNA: TGTGCCAGCAGTGGGACAGACGATCAGCCCCAGCATTTT
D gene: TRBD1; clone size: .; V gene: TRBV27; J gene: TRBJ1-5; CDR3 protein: CASSGTGGSEPQHF; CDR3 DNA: TGTGCCAGCAGTGGGACAGGCGGTAGTGAACCCCAGCATTTT
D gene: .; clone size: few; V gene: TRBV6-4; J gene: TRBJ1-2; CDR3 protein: CATLGGNYGYTF; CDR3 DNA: TGTGCCACCTTGGGGGGCAACTATGGCTACACCTTC
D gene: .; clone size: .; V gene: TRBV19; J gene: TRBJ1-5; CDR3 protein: CASSHPWSSQPQHF; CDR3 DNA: TGTGCCAGTAGCCACCCCTGGTCTTCACAGCCCCAGCATTTT
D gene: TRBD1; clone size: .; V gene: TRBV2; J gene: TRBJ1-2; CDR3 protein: CASKGQGNYGYTF; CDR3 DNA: TGTGCCAGCAAGGGACAGGGTAACTATGGCTACACCTTC
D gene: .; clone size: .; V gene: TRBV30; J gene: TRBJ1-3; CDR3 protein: CAWSEDSGNTIYF; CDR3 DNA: TGTGCCTGGAGCGAAGACTCTGGAAACACCATATATTTT
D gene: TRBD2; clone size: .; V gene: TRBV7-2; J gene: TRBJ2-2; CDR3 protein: CASSWGLAANTGELFF; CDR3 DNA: TGTGCCAGCAGCTGGGGACTAGCAGCGAACACCGGGGAGCTGTTTTTT
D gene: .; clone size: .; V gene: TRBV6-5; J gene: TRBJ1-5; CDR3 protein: CASSFGRGSNQPQHF; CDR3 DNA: TGTGCCAGCAGTTTCGGTCGGGGGAGCAATCAGCCCCAGCATTTT
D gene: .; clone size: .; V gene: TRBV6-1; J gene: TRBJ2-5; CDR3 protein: CASIRDTYQETQYF; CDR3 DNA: TGTGCCAGTATCCGGGACACGTACCAAGAGACCCAGTACTTC
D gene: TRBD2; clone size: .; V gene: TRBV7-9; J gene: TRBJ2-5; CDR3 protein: CASSLGLASETQYF; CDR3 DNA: TGTGCCAGCAGCTTGGGACTAGCCAGCGAGACCCAGTACTTC